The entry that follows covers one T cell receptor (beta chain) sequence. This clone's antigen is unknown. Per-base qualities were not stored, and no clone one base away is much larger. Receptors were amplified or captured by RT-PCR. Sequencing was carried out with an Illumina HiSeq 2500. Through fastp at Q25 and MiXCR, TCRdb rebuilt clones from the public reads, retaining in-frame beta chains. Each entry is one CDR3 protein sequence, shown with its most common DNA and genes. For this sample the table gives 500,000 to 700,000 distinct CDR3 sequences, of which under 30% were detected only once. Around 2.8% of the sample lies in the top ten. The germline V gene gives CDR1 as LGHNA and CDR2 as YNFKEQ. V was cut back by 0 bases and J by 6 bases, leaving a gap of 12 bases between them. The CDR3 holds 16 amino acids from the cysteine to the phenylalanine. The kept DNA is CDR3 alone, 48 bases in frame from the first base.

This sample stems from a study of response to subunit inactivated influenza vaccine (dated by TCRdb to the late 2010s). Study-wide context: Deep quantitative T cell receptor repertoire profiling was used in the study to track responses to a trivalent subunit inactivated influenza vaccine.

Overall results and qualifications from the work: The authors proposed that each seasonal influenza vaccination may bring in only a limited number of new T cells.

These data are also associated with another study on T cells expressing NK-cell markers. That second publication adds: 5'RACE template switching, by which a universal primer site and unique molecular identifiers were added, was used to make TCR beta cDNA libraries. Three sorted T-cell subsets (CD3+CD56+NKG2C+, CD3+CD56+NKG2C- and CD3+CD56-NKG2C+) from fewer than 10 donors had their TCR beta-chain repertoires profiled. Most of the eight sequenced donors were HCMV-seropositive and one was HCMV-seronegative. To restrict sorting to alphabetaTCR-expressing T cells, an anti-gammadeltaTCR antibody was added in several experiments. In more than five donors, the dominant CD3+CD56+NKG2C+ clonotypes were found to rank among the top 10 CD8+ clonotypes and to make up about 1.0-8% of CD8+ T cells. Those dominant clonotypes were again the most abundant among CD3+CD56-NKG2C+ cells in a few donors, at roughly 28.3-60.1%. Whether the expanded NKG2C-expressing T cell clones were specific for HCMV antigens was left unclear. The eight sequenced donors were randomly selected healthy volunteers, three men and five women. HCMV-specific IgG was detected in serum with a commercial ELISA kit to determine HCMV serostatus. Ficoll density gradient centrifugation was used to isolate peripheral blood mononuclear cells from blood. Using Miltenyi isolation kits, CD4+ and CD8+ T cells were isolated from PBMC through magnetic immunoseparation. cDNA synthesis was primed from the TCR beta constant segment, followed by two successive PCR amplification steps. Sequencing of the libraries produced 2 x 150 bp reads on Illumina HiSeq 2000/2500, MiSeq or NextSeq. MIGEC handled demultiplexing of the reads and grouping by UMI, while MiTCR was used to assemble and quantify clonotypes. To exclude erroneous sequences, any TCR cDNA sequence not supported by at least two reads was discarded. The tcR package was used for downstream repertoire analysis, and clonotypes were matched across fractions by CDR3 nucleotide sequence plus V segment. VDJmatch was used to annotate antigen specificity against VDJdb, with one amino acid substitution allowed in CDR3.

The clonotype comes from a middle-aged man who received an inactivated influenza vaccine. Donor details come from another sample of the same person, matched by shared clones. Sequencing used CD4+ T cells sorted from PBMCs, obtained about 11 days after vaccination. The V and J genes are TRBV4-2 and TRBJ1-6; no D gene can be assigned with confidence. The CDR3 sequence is CASSQELLGSNSPLHF. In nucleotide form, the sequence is TGTGCCAGCAGCCAAGAATTGCTAGGTTCTAATTCACCCCTCCACTTT.